The clone carrying this T cell receptor (beta chain) occurred once. In germline, CDR1 is MNHEY, CDR2 SVGAGI. Trimming stripped 4 bases from V and 5 bases from J, with 18 bases between. This CDR3 has 15 amino acids. This sample is part of a study of blood T cell repertoires in COVID-19. Whole-study context: COVID-19 samples collected from the United States, Italy and Spain covered acute and convalescent phases. PBMCs, B-cell-depleted T cells, or T cells were the source of the cDNA or gDNA that made up the material.

Authors' processing steps: Counts of nucleated cells, estimated from reference gene primer amplification, were obtained. The repertoire was sequenced with immunoSEQ multiplex PCR; TCRdb's copy has only in-frame clones and lacks some. The D gene and trimming were derived from the DNA, and the V and J assignments and clone size from that table. The sample records around 140,000 clones, over 70% being singletons. This rearrangement joins TRBV6-5 to TRBJ2-7; perhaps TRBD1 as D (6 bases). This clonotype was sampled from a man aged 55 to 70 with active or convalescent COVID-19. Input material: peripheral blood. The CDR3 protein is CASSSLQGTDHEQYF. CDR3 nucleotide sequence: TGTGCCAGCAGTTCCCTTCAGGGGACCGATCACGAGCAGTACTTC.